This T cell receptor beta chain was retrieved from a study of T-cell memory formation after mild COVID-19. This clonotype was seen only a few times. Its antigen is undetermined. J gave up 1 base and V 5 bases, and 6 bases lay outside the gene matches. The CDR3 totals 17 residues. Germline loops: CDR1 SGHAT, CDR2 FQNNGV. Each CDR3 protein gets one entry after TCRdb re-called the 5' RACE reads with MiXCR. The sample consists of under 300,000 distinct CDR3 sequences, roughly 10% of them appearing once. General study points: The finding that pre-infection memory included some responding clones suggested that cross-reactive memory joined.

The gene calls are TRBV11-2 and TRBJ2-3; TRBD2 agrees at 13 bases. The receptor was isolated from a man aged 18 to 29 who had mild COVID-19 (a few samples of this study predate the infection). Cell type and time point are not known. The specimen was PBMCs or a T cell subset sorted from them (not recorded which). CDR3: CASSPWTSGGRTDTQYF. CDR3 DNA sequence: TGTGCCAGCAGCCCGTGGACTAGCGGGGGACGCACAGATACGCAGTATTTT.